This T cell receptor (beta chain) is drawn from a study of tissue T cells after allogeneic stem cell transplantation. Findings and caveats of the study: Alloreactivity or antigen specificity of tissue TCRs was not determined; some clones might be host cells. Across patients, clones rarely overlapped, yet motif clusters were shared tissue-specifically. This small cohort was clinically heterogeneous, and sampling depth was a limitation.

For this clone: Its target is not known. Genes and germline are mouse. The CDR3 end is not reached by the read, which stops 1 residue before it; the germline J gene fills it in.

Using immunoSEQ multiplex PCR, the repertoire was profiled, and TCRdb retains in-frame clones only, with some absent. There are about 3,500 clones in the sample; 50% occur only once, and around 21% lies in the top ten. The germline V gene has CDR1 SNHLY and CDR2 FYNGKV (reference sequence). With 6 bases removed from V and 1 base from J, the gap between germline ends came to 7 bases. CDR3 length equals 13 residues. Stated time point: mouse harvest day 14 after allogeneic transplant. The graft held 10^6 splenic CD5+ T cells and 10^7 T-cell-depleted bone marrow cells. B6 (H2b) cells into BALB/c (H2d) mice; tissues taken at day 7 or 14.

This chain uses TRBV3 with TRBJ1-5; a possible D gene is TRBD1 (6 bases). This receptor was identified in a female BALB/c mouse given C57BL/6 T cells with graft-versus-host disease after an allogeneic hematopoietic cell transplant. The sample consisted of gut tissue. The DNA read from the CDR3 is TGTGCCAGCAGGGGACAAAACAACCAGGCTCCGCTT. Encoded protein: CASRGQNNQAPL. The complete CDR3 protein is CASRGQNNQAPLF.